Sequencing of this TCR beta chain was carried out in a study of cytomegalovirus exposure and HLA in healthy donors. The study, taken as a whole, reports: The authors reported that TCR beta sequences could predict HLA-A and HLA-B alleles. These predictions were accurate for most subjects in the first cohort.

CDR3 length: 15 residues. Trimming removed 5 bases from V and 4 bases from J; junction bases left unmatched: 10. CDR1 is SGHTA, CDR2 FQGNSA, per germline. This clone was seen more than once but under ten times. What it binds is unknown. Primers for the PCR totalled 60 Vbeta and 13 Jbeta. Repertoires were generated with immunoSEQ multiplex PCR, while TCRdb's copy carries only in-frame clones and drops some. The repertoire consists of about 140,000 clones, with around 10% occurring once and the leading ten covering 6% to 7.5%. The chain recombines TRBV7-2 with TRBJ1-2; TRBD1 matches at 7 bases. Sequencing was performed on PBMCs. This TCR derives from a woman between 40 and 55 years old in good health and CMV-seropositive. For the CDR3, the DNA is TGTGCCAGCAGCACAGGGGACGGCCACCTCTATGGCTACACCTTC. Protein: CASSTGDGHLYGYTF.